Presented here are 5 T cell receptor beta chains from one specimen sequenced in a study of cytomegalovirus exposure and HLA in healthy donors. The PCR ran on 60 Vbeta and 13 Jbeta primers. The assay was immunoSEQ multiplex PCR, and TCRdb's table has in-frame clones only and misses some. Among some 70,000 clones listed, more than 75% were seen once. Specimen: PBMCs. These receptor sequences come from a man younger than 35 in good health and CMV-seronegative.

This chain uses TRBV7-9 with TRBJ2-1; D gene ambiguous. CDR3 length: 15 residues. The germline gives CDR1 SEHNR, CDR2 FQNEAQ (reference sequence). Trimming removed 5 bases from V and 4 bases from J, with 15 bases in between. In nucleotides, the CDR3 is TGTGCCAGCAGCCCTCCGCGGATCCTTTACAATGAGCAGTTCTTC. It yields the protein CASSPPRILYNEQFF. Full variable domain (outside the CDR3, taken from reference TRBV7-9 and TRBJ2-1): DTGVSQNPRHKITKRGQNVTFRCDPISEHNRLYWYRQTLGQGPEFLTYFQNEAQLEKSRLLSDRFSAERPKGSFSTLEIQRTEQGDSAMYLCASSPPRILYNEQFFGPGTRLTVL.

V is TRBV6-5 and J is TRBJ1-2, with 12 positions matching TRBD1. The CDR3 is made up of 15 amino acids. Germline trimming cut 1 base from V and 7 bases from J; bases unmatched to any gene: 4. The germline gives CDR1 MNHEY, CDR2 SVGAGI. CDR3 DNA: TGTGCCAGCAGTTACTGGGACAGGGGGCACCGTGGCTACACCTTC. It specifies CASSYWDRGHRGYTF.

The table lists this clone with a count of one. The gene calls are TRBV6-5 and TRBJ2-1; maybe TRBD2 (5 bases). Germline loops: CDR1 MNHEY, CDR2 SVGAGI. V dropped 0 bases and J dropped 6 bases, with 12 bases sitting between them. The CDR3 consists of 15 residues. The CDR3 DNA is TGTGCCAGCAGTTACTCTATGCTCGGGGTCAATGAGCAGTTCTTC. Amino acids: CASSYSMLGVNEQFF.

The rearrangement joins TRBV29-1 to TRBJ2-5, with D perhaps TRBD2 (6 bases). Germline V gene data show CDR1 as SQVTM and CDR2 as ANQGSEA. The V and J ends lost 1 base and 4 bases respectively, with 7 bases between them. The CDR3 extends over 12 amino acids. CDR3 amino acids: CSVEGRGETQYF. The CDR3, as DNA: TGCAGCGTTGAAGGGAGGGGAGAGACCCAGTACTTC.

This rearrangement joins TRBV7-2 to TRBJ2-7; possible D gene TRBD2, 6 bases. V lost 3 bases to trimming and J lost 3 bases, with 12 bases between them. The CDR3 is made up of 14 amino acids. Per the germline V gene, CDR1 is SGHTA and CDR2 is FQGNSA. CDR3 in amino acids: CASSLMRDDYEQYF. The CDR3 coding sequence is TGTGCCAGCAGCTTGATGCGGGATGACTACGAGCAGTACTTC.